The subject of this entry is one TCR beta chain. The V gene lost 1 base and the J gene lost 5 bases, with 5 bases spanning the gap. Germline V gene lookup returns CDR1 LNHDA and CDR2 SQIVND (reference sequence). The CDR3 loop spans 13 amino acids. A CD45RA-negative memory subset and a CD45RA+ naive subset were separated from the CD4+ cells. This entry belongs to a study of shared clonotypes between healthy human individuals. Generated by immunoSEQ multiplex PCR, the TCRdb table keeps only in-frame clones and is missing some. The data contain about 680,000 clones, less than 80% of them seen just once; the ten biggest clones take up about 2%.

J is TRBJ2-2 and V is TRBV19, with D perhaps given as TRBD1 or TRBD2 (5 bases each). The clonotype originates from a woman aged 25 to 45 in good health. Material for sequencing was memory CD4+ T cells sorted from blood. Specified subset: CD45RA-negative fraction. CDR3 sequence (DNA): TGTGCCAGTAGTATAGGGGGGACCGGGGAGCTGTTTTTT. It is translated as CASSIGGTGELFF.